This TCR beta chain was found in a study of T-cell reconstitution after alpha-beta-depleted transplantation in children. Study results and caveats: Day-60 TCRbeta diversity that was high in some patients was derived from surviving recipient T cells and thymic progenitors. One year post-transplant, T-cell counts and diversity were largely derived from T cells produced anew.

Library preparation (for TCRbeta) was performed with unique molecular identifiers. TCRdb re-called the PCR reads through MiXCR, storing one row per CDR3 protein. The sample shows 200,000 to 300,000 distinct CDR3 sequences, roughly a quarter of them seen only once. In regard to this clonotype: The target antigen is unknown.

This TCR derives from a female patient between 2 and 10 years old who had a stem cell transplant for congenital amegakaryocytic thrombocytopenia, so the T cells may come from the graft donor. The sample here was PBMCs, mostly from graft donor cells, taken 360 days after TCRalphabeta/CD19-depleted stem cell transplant.

CDR3 DNA: TGTGCCAGCAGTTACCAGGGGTTGGGCGGCTACACCTTC. Amino acid sequence: CASSYQGLGGYTF. This sequence joins TRBV6-5 and TRBJ1-2; D is possibly TRBD1 (6 bases). The CDR3 extends over 13 amino acids. Deletions cut 2 bases from V and 8 bases from J, with 12 bases between. Germline assignment: CDR1 MNHEY and CDR2 SVGAGI.